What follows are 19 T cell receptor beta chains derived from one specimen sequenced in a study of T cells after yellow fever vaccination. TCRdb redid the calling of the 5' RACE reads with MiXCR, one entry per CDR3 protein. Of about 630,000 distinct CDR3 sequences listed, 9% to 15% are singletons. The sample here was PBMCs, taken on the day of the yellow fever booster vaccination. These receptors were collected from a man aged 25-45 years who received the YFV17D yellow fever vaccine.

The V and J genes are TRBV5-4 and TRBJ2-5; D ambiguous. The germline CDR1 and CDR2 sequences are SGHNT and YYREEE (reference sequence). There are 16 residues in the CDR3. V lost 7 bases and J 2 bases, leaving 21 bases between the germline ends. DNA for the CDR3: TGTGCCAGCGCCCTTTTGTCTAGAATGGGGCAAGAGACCCAGTACTTC. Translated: CASALLSRMGQETQYF. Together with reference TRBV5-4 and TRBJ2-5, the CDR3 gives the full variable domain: ETGVTQSPTHLIKTRGQQVTLRCSSQSGHNTVSWYQQALGQGPQFIFQYYREEENGRGNFPPRFSGLQFPNYSSELNVNALELDDSALYLCASALLSRMGQETQYFGPGTRLLVL.

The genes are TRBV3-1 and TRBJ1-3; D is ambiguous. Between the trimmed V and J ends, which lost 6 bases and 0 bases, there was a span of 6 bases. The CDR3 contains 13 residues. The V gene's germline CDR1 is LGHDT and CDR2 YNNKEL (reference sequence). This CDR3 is CASRITSGNTIYF. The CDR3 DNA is TGTGCCAGCAGAATAACCTCTGGAAACACCATATATTTT.

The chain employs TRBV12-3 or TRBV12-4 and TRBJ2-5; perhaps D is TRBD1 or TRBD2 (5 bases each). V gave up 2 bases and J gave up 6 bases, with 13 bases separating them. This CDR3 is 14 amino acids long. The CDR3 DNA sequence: TGTGCCAGCAGTTTATTCGGGGCCATAAAGACCCAGTACTTC. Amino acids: CASSLFGAIKTQYF.

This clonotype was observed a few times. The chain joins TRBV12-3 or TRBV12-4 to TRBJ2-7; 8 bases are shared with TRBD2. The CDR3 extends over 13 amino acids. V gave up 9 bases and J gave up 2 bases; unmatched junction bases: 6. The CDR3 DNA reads TGTGCCAGTGCCACTAGCGGACCCTACGAGCAGTACTTC. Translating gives CASATSGPYEQYF.

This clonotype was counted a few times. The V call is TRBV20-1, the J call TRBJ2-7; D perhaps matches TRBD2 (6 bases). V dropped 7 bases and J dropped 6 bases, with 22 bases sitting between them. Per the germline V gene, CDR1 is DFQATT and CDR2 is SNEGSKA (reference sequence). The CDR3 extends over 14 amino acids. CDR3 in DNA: TGCAGTGGCAGTACCGGGACTCCCAAAGGCGAGCAGTACTTC. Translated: CSGSTGTPKGEQYF.

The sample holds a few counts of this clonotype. The CDR3 here is CSVQGAGELFF. The CDR3 coding sequence is TGCAGCGTCCAGGGGGCCGGGGAGCTGTTTTTT. The chain has TRBV29-1 and TRBJ2-2, with 7 positions matching TRBD1. CDR3 size: 11 residues. Germline V lookup: CDR1 SQVTM, CDR2 ANQGSEA. With V trimmed by 6 bases and J by 6 bases, 1 base remained unmatched.

The CDR3 DNA sequence: TGTGCCACGAAACAGGACAGAAACAATGAGCAGTTCTTC. Encoded protein: CATKQDRNNEQFF. The rearrangement links TRBV2 to TRBJ2-1, with a possible D match to TRBD1 (6 bases). Germline loops: CDR1 SNHLY, CDR2 FYNNEI. This CDR3 has 13 amino acids. Trimming removed 10 bases from V and 5 bases from J, with 15 bases in between.

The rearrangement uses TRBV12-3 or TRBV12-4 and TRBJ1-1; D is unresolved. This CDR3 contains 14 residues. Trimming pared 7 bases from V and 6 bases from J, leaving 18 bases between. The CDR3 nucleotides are TGTGCCAGCACCGTAAGGGTCAGAGCCTCTGAAGCTTTCTTT. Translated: CASTVRVRASEAFF.

The CDR3 sequence is CSARERGRGAGVVYEQYF. The DNA of the CDR3 is TGCAGTGCTAGAGAGAGAGGGCGGGGCGCGGGGGTCGTCTACGAGCAGTACTTC. The rearrangement joins TRBV20-1 to TRBJ2-7; 7 bases fit TRBD2. CDR3 length: 18 amino acids. V gave up 0 bases and J gave up 3 bases; unmatched junction bases: 17. Germline V CDR1 and CDR2: DFQATT, SNEGSKA (reference sequence).

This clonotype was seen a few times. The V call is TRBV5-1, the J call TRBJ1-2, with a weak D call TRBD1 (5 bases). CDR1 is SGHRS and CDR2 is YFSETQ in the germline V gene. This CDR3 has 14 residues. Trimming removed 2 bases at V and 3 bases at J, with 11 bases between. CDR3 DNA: TGCGCCAGCAGCTTAGGGGACCCAGACTATGGCTACACCTTC. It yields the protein CASSLGDPDYGYTF.

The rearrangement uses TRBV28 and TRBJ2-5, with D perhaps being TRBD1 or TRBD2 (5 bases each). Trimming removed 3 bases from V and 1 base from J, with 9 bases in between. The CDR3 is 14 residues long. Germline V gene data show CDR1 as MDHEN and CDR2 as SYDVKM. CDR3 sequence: CASSLPGLQETQYF. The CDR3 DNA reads TGTGCCAGCAGTTTGCCGGGGCTCCAAGAGACCCAGTACTTC.

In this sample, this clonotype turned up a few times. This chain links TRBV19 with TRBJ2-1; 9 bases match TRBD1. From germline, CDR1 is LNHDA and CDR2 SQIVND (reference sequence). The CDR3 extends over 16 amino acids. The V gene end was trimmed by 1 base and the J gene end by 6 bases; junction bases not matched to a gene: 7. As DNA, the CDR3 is TGTGCCAGTAGTATAGGTACCGGGACAGGGAGCAATGAGCAGTTCTTC. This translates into CASSIGTGTGSNEQFF.

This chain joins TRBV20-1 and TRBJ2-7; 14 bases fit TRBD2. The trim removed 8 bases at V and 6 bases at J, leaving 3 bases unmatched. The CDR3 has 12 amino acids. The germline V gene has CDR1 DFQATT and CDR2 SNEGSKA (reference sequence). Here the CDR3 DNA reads TGCAGTTCCGGACTAGCGGGAGGCGAGCAGTACTTC. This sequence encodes CSSGLAGGEQYF.

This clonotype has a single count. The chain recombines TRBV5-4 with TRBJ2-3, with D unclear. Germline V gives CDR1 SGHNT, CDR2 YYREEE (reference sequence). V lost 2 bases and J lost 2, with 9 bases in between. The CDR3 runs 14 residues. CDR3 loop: CASSFGRYTDTQYF. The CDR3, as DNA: TGTGCCAGCAGCTTCGGACGGTACACAGATACGCAGTATTTT. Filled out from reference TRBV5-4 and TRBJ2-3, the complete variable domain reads ETGVTQSPTHLIKTRGQQVTLRCSSQSGHNTVSWYQQALGQGPQFIFQYYREEENGRGNFPPRFSGLQFPNYSSELNVNALELDDSALYLCASSFGRYTDTQYFGPGTRLTVL.

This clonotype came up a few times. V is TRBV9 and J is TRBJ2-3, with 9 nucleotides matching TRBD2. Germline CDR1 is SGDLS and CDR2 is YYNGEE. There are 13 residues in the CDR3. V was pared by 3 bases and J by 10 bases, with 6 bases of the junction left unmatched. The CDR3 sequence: CASSEDSGSSQYF. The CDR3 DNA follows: TGTGCCAGCAGCGAAGATAGCGGGAGCTCGCAGTATTTT.

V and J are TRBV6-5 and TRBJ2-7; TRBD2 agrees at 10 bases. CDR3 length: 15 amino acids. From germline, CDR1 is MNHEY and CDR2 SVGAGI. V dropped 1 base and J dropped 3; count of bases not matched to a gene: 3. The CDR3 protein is CASSYYSGRVYEQYF. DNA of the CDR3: TGTGCCAGCAGTTACTACAGCGGGAGGGTCTACGAGCAGTACTTC.

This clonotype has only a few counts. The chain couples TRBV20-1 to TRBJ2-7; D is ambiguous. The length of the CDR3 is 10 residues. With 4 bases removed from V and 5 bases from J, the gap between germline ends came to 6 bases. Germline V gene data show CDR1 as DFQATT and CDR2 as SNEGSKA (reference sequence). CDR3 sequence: CSATLHEQYF. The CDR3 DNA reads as TGCAGTGCTACCCTCCACGAGCAGTACTTC.

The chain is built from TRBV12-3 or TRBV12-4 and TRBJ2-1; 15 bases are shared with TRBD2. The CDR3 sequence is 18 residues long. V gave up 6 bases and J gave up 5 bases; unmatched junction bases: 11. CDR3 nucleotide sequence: TGTGCCAGCAGGGTACATGGACTAGCGGGAGGGCTGGACAATGAGCAGTTCTTC. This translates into CASRVHGLAGGLDNEQFF.

This CDR3 is CATSRVGGVAATGELFF. CDR3 nucleotides: TGTGCCACCAGCAGAGTAGGGGGCGTCGCGGCCACCGGGGAGCTGTTTTTT. The chain recombines TRBV15 with TRBJ2-2; 7 nucleotides line up with TRBD1. After removal of 1 base from V and 4 bases from J, the junction contained 9 bases not matched to a gene. The CDR3 totals 17 residues. Germline values: CDR1 LNHNV, CDR2 YYDKDF (reference sequence).